The present T cell receptor (beta chain) was sequenced within a study of cytomegalovirus exposure and HLA in healthy donors. Findings and limits, study-wide: An apparent linkage of common viral pathogens to several of the most significant clusters emerged in a later analysis.

With respect to this clone: Its matching antigen is unknown.

CDR1 KGHSH and CDR2 LQKENI come from the germline V gene. Deletions cut 2 bases from V and 6 bases from J, with 17 bases between. This CDR3 region has 15 residues. A multiplex PCR was run with 60 Vbeta primers and 13 Jbeta primers. Sequencing used immunoSEQ multiplex PCR; TCRdb keeps in-frame clones, though not all of them. Its clone listing holds around 52,000 clones. The sequence was collected from a woman in her forties or fifties in good health and CMV-seropositive. The V gene is TRBV18, the J gene TRBJ2-7, with D perhaps TRBD1 (5 bases). The sample consisted of PBMCs. This chain's CDR3 is CASSPIPTGAAEQYF. CDR3 DNA: TGTGCCAGCTCACCAATCCCCACAGGTGCCGCCGAGCAGTACTTC.